This TCR beta chain was documented in a study of technical replicates of blood from several donors. In its sample, this clone was seen a few times. Sequencing used immunoSEQ multiplex PCR; TCRdb keeps in-frame clones, though not all of them. Altogether about 80,000 clones are present, roughly 98% being singletons, with the ten largest covering more than 0.12%. The CDR3 totals 15 residues. The germline gives CDR1 SGHTA, CDR2 FQGTGA. V gave up 2 bases and J gave up 3 bases; unmatched junction bases: 2. The sequencing sample was made of T cells isolated from PBMCs. The chain has TRBV7-3 and TRBJ1-2, with TRBD1 identical over 11 bases. This sequence was found in a human donor in good health. CDR3 amino acids: CASSLGQGAHYGYTF. CDR3 nucleotides: TGTGCCAGCAGCTTAGGACAGGGGGCACACTATGGCTACACCTTC.